The 24 T cell receptor beta chains below all came from one sample that was sequenced in a study of vaccination and CD4 T cells after COVID-19. Treatment defined: roughly 10-day PBMC culture with coronavirus spike peptide pools or control peptides (ViraFEST assay). The Oncomine TCR Beta short-read assay was applied to DNA of cultured CD4+ T cells. TCRdb redid the calling of the PCR reads with MiXCR, one entry per CDR3 protein. The repertoire holds around 5,300 distinct CDR3 sequences, roughly 23% seen once, with around 24% in the top ten. The antigens these receptors bind are not known. The material was CD4+ T cells from blood, cultured in vitro, obtained after SARS-CoV-2 vaccination. The receptors were sampled from a human donor who had recovered from COVID-19.

This clonotype appeared a few times. The chain uses TRBV11-3 and TRBJ1-2; the D gene is possibly TRBD1 (5 bases). The CDR3 consists of 15 residues. Germline assignment: CDR1 SGHNT and CDR2 YENEEA. The V end lost 10 bases, the J end lost 3 bases, and 21 bases lay between the germline ends. CDR3 protein: CATSALAGNDYGYTF. The CDR3 DNA sequence: TGTGCCACCAGTGCTCTGGCAGGGAACGACTATGGCTACACCTTC.

This clonotype was recorded a few times. The chain is built from TRBV28 and TRBJ1-6; 8 nucleotides match TRBD1. The trim removed 6 bases at V and 8 bases at J, leaving 9 bases unmatched. CDR1 is MDHEN and CDR2 is SYDVKM in the germline V gene. This CDR3 contains 15 residues. CDR3 amino acids: CASRAQGAFDSPLHF. CDR3 DNA: TGTGCCAGCAGAGCTCAGGGGGCCTTTGATTCACCCCTCCACTTT.

The chain carries TRBV10-1 and TRBJ2-1, with TRBD2 matching 11 bases. Germline V gives CDR1 WNHNN, CDR2 SYGVQD (reference sequence). This CDR3 comprises 15 residues. The V segment lost 5 bases and the J segment 5 bases; nucleotides outside the gene matches: 5. CDR3 nucleotides: TGCGCCAGCAGTTCTAGCGGGGGGAACCACAATGAGCAGTTCTTC. It yields the protein CASSSSGGNHNEQFF.

The V gene is TRBV20-1, the J gene TRBJ2-7; 10 bases align to TRBD1. Per germline, CDR1 DFQATT and CDR2 SNEGSKA (reference sequence). The CDR3 is made up of 14 amino acids. V shed 6 bases, J shed 3 bases, and the junction held 8 bases outside the gene matches. CDR3 residues: CSARRGQGNYEQYF. CDR3 DNA: TGCAGTGCCCGAAGGGGACAGGGGAACTACGAGCAGTACTTC.

By share, this clonotype counts as medium-sized (0.01 to 0.1%). This rearrangement joins TRBV7-9 to TRBJ1-2; tentative D call: TRBD1 (5 bases). The length of the CDR3 is 14 residues. Trimming stripped 5 bases from V and 1 base from J, with 11 bases between. Germline CDR1 and CDR2: SEHNR and FQNEAQ (reference sequence). The CDR3 loop reads CASSHSGGNYGYTF. The CDR3 bases are TGTGCCAGCAGCCACAGTGGGGGTAACTATGGCTACACCTTC.

This clonotype qualifies as medium-sized. The chain links TRBV10-3 to TRBJ2-7; D possibly corresponds to TRBD1 (5 bases). CDR3 length equals 13 residues. Germline V gene lookup returns CDR1 ENHRY and CDR2 SYGVKD. V was shortened by 8 bases and J by 3 bases, with 14 bases between the two germline ends. The CDR3 reads CAIGHSRGYEQYF. CDR3 coding DNA: TGTGCCATCGGTCACAGTAGGGGCTACGAGCAGTACTTC.

The V gene is TRBV4-1, the J gene TRBJ2-7, with TRBD2 matching 9 bases. CDR1 and CDR2 (germline): MGHRA, YSYEKL. With 0 bases clipped from V and 4 bases from J, the junction kept 7 bases outside the gene matches. The CDR3 length is 16 residues. Here the CDR3 reads CASSQDLAGAGYEQYF. The CDR3, as DNA: TGCGCCAGCAGCCAAGATTTAGCGGGAGCGGGGTACGAGCAGTACTTC.

The J gene is TRBJ1-2, the V gene TRBV5-4; TRBD1 matches 9 bases. With V trimmed by 3 bases and J by 4 bases, 7 bases remained unmatched. The germline gives CDR1 SGHNT, CDR2 YYREEE (reference sequence). The CDR3 is made up of 15 amino acids. CDR3 coding DNA: TGTGCCAGCAGCTCCGCCGGGACAGGGCCCTATGGCTACACCTTC. Encoded protein: CASSSAGTGPYGYTF. Using reference TRBV5-4 and TRBJ1-2 for the parts outside the CDR3, the full variable domain is ETGVTQSPTHLIKTRGQQVTLRCSSQSGHNTVSWYQQALGQGPQFIFQYYREEENGRGNFPPRFSGLQFPNYSSELNVNALELDDSALYLCASSSAGTGPYGYTFGSGTRLTVV.

This clonotype has only a few counts. The chain is built from TRBV6-5 and TRBJ2-1; the match to TRBD2 covers 12 bases. The CDR3 extends over 15 amino acids. Germline V gives CDR1 MNHEY, CDR2 SVGAGI. V trimming: 4 bases; J trimming: 9 bases; junction bases outside the gene matches: 7. Here the CDR3 DNA reads TGTGCCAGCAGTTGGACTAGCGGGAACATTGGTGAGCAGTTCTTC. Amino acid sequence: CASSWTSGNIGEQFF.

This clonotype was recorded a few times. The chain uses TRBV19 and TRBJ2-7; a possible D gene is TRBD2 (6 bases). Germline CDR1 is LNHDA and CDR2 is SQIVND (reference sequence). This CDR3 spans 15 amino acids. The germline V and J ends were trimmed by 4 bases and 4 bases, with 17 bases remaining between them. This CDR3 reads CASSRDGSAWYEQYF. The DNA of the CDR3 is TGTGCCAGTAGTAGAGACGGGAGCGCTTGGTACGAGCAGTACTTC.

Within the sample, this clonotype is medium-sized. This sequence joins TRBV27 and TRBJ2-5, with D maybe TRBD2 (6 bases). The germline V gene encodes CDR1 MNHEY and CDR2 SMNVEV (reference sequence). V shed 5 bases and J shed 0 bases, with 10 bases lying between them. This CDR3 has 14 amino acids. The CDR3 DNA sequence: TGTGCCAGCAGTCGGGACTCCAACCAAGAGACCCAGTACTTC. Its protein product is CASSRDSNQETQYF.

The chain recombines TRBV7-3 with TRBJ2-1; TRBD2 matches at 8 bases. This CDR3 is built from 17 residues. Trimming cost V 5 bases and J 6 bases; bases outside gene matches: 15. Germline V gene sequence: CDR1 SGHTA, CDR2 FQGTGA. This CDR3 reads CASSPLGRGVMGNEQFF. The CDR3 DNA sequence: TGTGCCAGCAGCCCCTTAGGGCGGGGGGTTATGGGCAATGAGCAGTTCTTC.

J is TRBJ2-1 and V is TRBV18; D ambiguous. The CDR3 has 15 amino acids. Germline-derived CDR1 and CDR2 are KGHSH and LQKENI. The V gene lost 2 bases and the J gene lost 5 bases, with 13 bases spanning the gap. The CDR3 DNA is TGTGCCAGCTCACCAGTCCTACAGAATAACAATGAGCAGTTCTTC. It yields the protein CASSPVLQNNNEQFF.

This clonotype is classed as medium-sized. V is TRBV20-1 and J is TRBJ1-6; maybe TRBD1 (6 bases). The CDR3 is 19 residues long. Per germline, CDR1 DFQATT and CDR2 SNEGSKA (reference sequence). The V end lost 2 bases, the J end lost 10 bases, and 30 bases lay between the germline ends. The CDR3 DNA reads as TGCAGTGCTAGAAACACAGGGAGTGTTGGGGGGTATTTCGGGTCACCCCTCCACTTT. Translation gives CSARNTGSVGGYFGSPLHF.

The V call is TRBV27, the J call TRBJ1-6; D unresolved. The germline V and J ends were trimmed by 7 bases and 3 bases, with 13 bases remaining between them. Per the germline V gene, CDR1 is MNHEY and CDR2 is SMNVEV (reference sequence). CDR3 length: 15 amino acids. The CDR3 protein is CASTNHGDYNSPLHF. In DNA form, the CDR3 reads TGTGCCAGCACCAACCATGGTGACTATAATTCACCCCTCCACTTT.

This clonotype occurred a few times. The chain carries TRBV10-2 and TRBJ1-6, with a possible D match to TRBD1 (6 bases). V lost 0 bases and J lost 0, with 9 bases in between. Germline V gene data show CDR1 as WSHSY and CDR2 as SAAADI. This CDR3 has 17 amino acids. This CDR3 reads CASSESWGHSYNSPLHF. The CDR3 DNA reads as TGCGCCAGCAGTGAGTCCTGGGGACACTCCTATAATTCACCCCTCCACTTT.

The chain is built from TRBV28 and TRBJ1-1, with a possible D match to TRBD1 (5 bases). V lost 6 bases and J 1 base, leaving 15 bases between the germline ends. The CDR3 consists of 15 residues. Germline CDR1 reads MDHEN; CDR2 reads SYDVKM. In nucleotides, the CDR3 is TGTGCCAGCAGCCACCGGGGGAGAGGGAACACTGAAGCTTTCTTT. Its protein product is CASSHRGRGNTEAFF.

The V gene is TRBV21-1, the J gene TRBJ1-5; the table's TRBD1 call for D was not verified on the DNA. TRBV21-1 is a pseudogene locus. The CDR3 runs to 15 residues. CDR3 bases: TGTGCCAGCAGCAAATTTGGACAGGGACGCCAGCCCCAGCATTTT. Protein: CASSKFGQGRQPQHF.

The chain joins TRBV10-3 to TRBJ2-1; 9 bases are shared with TRBD1. CDR3 length: 14 amino acids. V dropped 6 bases and J dropped 5; count of bases not matched to a gene: 5. Germline V lookup: CDR1 ENHRY, CDR2 SYGVKD. The CDR3 here is CAIRPGQGHNEQFF. The CDR3 coding sequence is TGTGCCATCAGACCGGGACAGGGTCACAATGAGCAGTTCTTC.

The V call is TRBV21-1, the J call TRBJ2-7; the D segment call TRBD1 is taken from the table without a DNA check. TRBV21-1 corresponds to a pseudogene. The CDR3 contains 16 residues. The CDR3 DNA reads TGTGCCAGATGGGAGCTTCGACAGGGCTTCTCCTACGAGCAGTACTTC. Residues: CARWELRQGFSYEQYF.

This chain joins TRBV7-8 and TRBJ2-3; 8 bases are shared with TRBD2. Germline CDR1 reads SGHVS; CDR2 reads FQNEAQ. This CDR3 spans 16 amino acids. Unmatched junction bases numbered 10, after V lost 5 bases and J lost 3 bases. CDR3 coding DNA: TGTGCCAGCAGCAAAAGGCCGGGAGGGGGAACAGATACGCAGTATTTT. Protein sequence: CASSKRPGGGTDTQYF.

This clonotype turned up a few times. V is TRBV6-1 and J is TRBJ2-4; 8 positions match TRBD2. The V gene's germline CDR1 is MNHNS and CDR2 SASEGT. The CDR3 is 12 residues long. The V segment lost 6 bases and the J segment 9 bases; nucleotides outside the gene matches: 4. The CDR3 DNA follows: TGTGCCAGCAGAAGCGGGAGAGGCATTCAGTACTTC. It specifies CASRSGRGIQYF.

This clonotype has just one count. The rearrangement uses TRBV2 and TRBJ1-5; a weak D match, TRBD1 (5 bases). The CDR3 loop spans 14 amino acids. The germline V and J ends were trimmed by 3 bases and 12 bases, with 18 bases remaining between them. Germline V gives CDR1 SNHLY, CDR2 FYNNEI. Written as DNA, the CDR3 is TGTGCCAGCAGTGACCGGGACTCGGGGCTAGGCCAGCATTTT. Translation gives CASSDRDSGLGQHF.

In its sample, this clonotype ranks as medium-sized. V usage is TRBV7-2 and J usage is TRBJ1-5; 7 bases agree with TRBD1. The V gene end was trimmed by 5 bases and the J gene end by 4 bases; junction bases not matched to a gene: 2. This CDR3 contains 13 residues. Looked up from germline, CDR1 is SGHTA and CDR2 is FQGNSA. The CDR3 nucleotides are TGTGCCAGCAGCACCAGGGGGAATCAGCCCCAGCATTTT. This translates into CASSTRGNQPQHF.